One sample yielded the 20 T cell receptor beta chains listed below, sequenced in a study of a mutant IDH1 vaccine in newly diagnosed glioma. Produced via immunoSEQ multiplex PCR; TCRdb's table is partial and in-frame only. Among about 98,000 clones listed, around 90% were seen once. Time point specified: baseline, week 1 (first vaccination visit). As for treatment: pre-vaccination baseline after standard-of-care therapy. Sequencing was performed on PBMCs, taken from a glioma patient treated with radiotherapy, temozolomide or both. The receptors come from a woman aged 45 to 65 with glioma.

The J gene is TRBJ2-7, the V gene TRBV4-1; 8 bases fit TRBD1. The junction had 4 bases not matched to a gene; V was cut back by 4 bases and J by 5 bases. The CDR3 runs to 13 residues. In germline, CDR1 is MGHRA, CDR2 YSYEKL. CDR3 sequence: CASSPKTGDEQYF. The CDR3 bases are TGCGCCAGCAGCCCGAAGACAGGGGACGAGCAGTACTTC.

This chain joins TRBV6-5 and TRBJ2-6; D is perhaps TRBD1 (5 bases). CDR3 length: 15 residues. V was clipped by 7 bases and J by 2 bases, with 12 bases between them. Germline lookup yields CDR1 MNHEY and CDR2 SVGAGI. CDR3 nucleotides: TGTGCCAGCACCCGAAAAGGGGCTGGGGCCAACGTCCTGACTTTC. This sequence encodes CASTRKGAGANVLTF.

The chain carries TRBV5-6 and TRBJ2-7; 8 bases map to TRBD1. Germline CDR1 is SGHDT and CDR2 is YYEEEE. The CDR3 covers 15 residues. The ends lost 2 bases at V and 1 base at J; junction bases unmatched: 5. CDR3 nucleotides: TGTGCCAGCAGCTTATCCGGGACAGGATCCTACGAGCAGTACTTC. It yields the protein CASSLSGTGSYEQYF.

This clone was seen a few times. The chain joins TRBV18 to TRBJ1-1, with D uncertain. The germline V gene encodes CDR1 KGHSH and CDR2 LQKENI. Between the trimmed V and J ends, which lost 1 base and 2 bases, there was a span of 8 bases. CDR3 length: 14 residues. This CDR3 reads CASSPRRVNTEAFF. In DNA, the CDR3 is TGTGCCAGCTCACCACGAAGGGTCAACACTGAAGCTTTCTTT.

The count of this clone is one. The chain combines TRBV9 with TRBJ2-3; possibly TRBD1 or TRBD2 for D (5 bases each). Trimming pared 2 bases from V and 2 bases from J, leaving 15 bases between. The CDR3 is made up of 16 amino acids. From germline, CDR1 is SGDLS and CDR2 YYNGEE. The chain's CDR3 is CASSVPREGDTDTQYF. CDR3 sequence (DNA): TGTGCCAGCAGCGTCCCCCGGGAAGGGGACACAGATACGCAGTATTTT. Variable domain in full (rest from reference TRBV9 and TRBJ2-3): DSGVTQTPKHLITATGQRVTLRCSPRSGDLSVYWYQQSLDQGLQFLIQYYNGEERAKGNILERFSAQQFPDLHSELNLSSLELGDSALYFCASSVPREGDTDTQYFGPGTRLTVL.

This chain uses TRBV5-5 with TRBJ2-7; D tentatively reads TRBD1 or TRBD2 (5 bases each). The length of the CDR3 is 15 residues. Trimming left V 0 bases short and J 5 bases short, with 15 bases between. CDR1 is SGHKS, CDR2 YYEKEE, per germline (reference sequence). The CDR3 DNA sequence: TGTGCCAGCAGCTTGGCCGCCCTCCAGGGAGACGAGCAGTACTTC. Protein sequence: CASSLAALQGDEQYF. The variable domain in full, with the rest retrieved from reference TRBV5-5 and TRBJ2-7, is DAGVTQSPTHLIKTRGQQVTLRCSPISGHKSVSWYQQVLGQGPQFIFQYYEKEERGRGNFPDRFSARQFPNYSSELNVNALLLGDSALYLCASSLAALQGDEQYFGPGTRLTVT.

In its sample, this clone was seen once. The chain is built from TRBV29-1 and TRBJ2-5; 8 bases align to TRBD2. The J call is doubtful: the DNA matches TRBJ2-7 better. This CDR3 is built from 14 residues. Germline V gene lookup returns CDR1 SQVTM and CDR2 ANQGSEA. This CDR3 is CSVVVAGRHYEQYF. The CDR3 DNA reads as TGCAGCGTTGTTGTAGCGGGACGCCACTACGAGCAGTACTTC.

The chain links TRBV10-3 to TRBJ1-2, with D tentatively TRBD1 (6 bases). The CDR3 runs 13 residues. Germline V gene lookup returns CDR1 ENHRY and CDR2 SYGVKD. Trimming took 10 bases from V and 0 from J, leaving 12 bases between them. The CDR3 DNA reads as TGTGCCACCGGGACACAGGCTAACTATGGCTACACCTTC. This gives the protein CATGTQANYGYTF.

The chain links TRBV6-4 to TRBJ2-7; D is unclear. In germline, CDR1 is MRHNA, CDR2 SNTAGT. Between the trimmed V and J ends, which lost 0 bases and 0 bases, there was a span of 9 bases. The CDR3 length is 15 residues. CDR3 in amino acids: CASSDSKLSSYEQYF. Here the CDR3 DNA reads TGTGCCAGCAGTGACTCGAAGCTGAGCTCCTACGAGCAGTACTTC.

This clone occurred once. The chain uses TRBV5-1 and TRBJ1-2; D unclear. Germline assignment: CDR1 SGHRS and CDR2 YFSETQ. The CDR3 is 17 amino acids. V lost 0 bases to trimming and J lost 5 bases, with 20 bases between them. CDR3 residues: CASSLAGVGTLNYGYTF. CDR3 bases: TGCGCCAGCAGCTTGGCCGGGGTTGGCACCCTTAATTATGGCTACACCTTC.

The chain joins TRBV6-6 to TRBJ2-3; D gene ambiguous. The CDR3 is 14 amino acids. The V end was cut by 3 bases, the J end by 0 bases, with 7 bases between. Germline V gene data show CDR1 as MNHNY and CDR2 as SVGAGI (reference sequence). The CDR3 spells CASSYSRSTDTQYF. CDR3 sequence (DNA): TGTGCCAGCAGTTATAGTAGGAGCACAGATACGCAGTATTTT.

V gene TRBV19 combines with J gene TRBJ1-1; unclear D gene. V was trimmed by 6 bases and J by 5 bases, leaving 19 bases between them. Germline V gene lookup returns CDR1 LNHDA and CDR2 SQIVND (reference sequence). The CDR3 is made up of 15 amino acids. The CDR3 DNA reads TGTGCCAGTAGAAACACCCCGGCCGTAGGGACTGAAGCTTTCTTT. Translated: CASRNTPAVGTEAFF.

The V call is TRBV9, the J call TRBJ2-1; possible D gene TRBD2, 6 bases. This CDR3 has 15 residues. With 4 bases removed from V and 7 bases from J, the gap between germline ends came to 18 bases. The germline gives CDR1 SGDLS, CDR2 YYNGEE. The CDR3 DNA follows: TGTGCCAGCAGCTACCGGGACTGGAGGGGTAATGAGCAGTTCTTC. Translating gives CASSYRDWRGNEQFF. Combining the CDR3 with reference TRBV9 and TRBJ2-1 gives the whole variable domain DSGVTQTPKHLITATGQRVTLRCSPRSGDLSVYWYQQSLDQGLQFLIQYYNGEERAKGNILERFSAQQFPDLHSELNLSSLELGDSALYFCASSYRDWRGNEQFFGPGTRLTVL.

This chain joins TRBV6-5 and TRBJ1-5; a possible D gene is TRBD1 (6 bases). From germline, CDR1 is MNHEY and CDR2 SVGAGI. The CDR3 has 12 residues. The CDR3 region has the DNA TGTGCATGGAGGGGGATGGCTCAGCCCCAGCATTTT. Amino acid sequence: CAWRGMAQPQHF.

The chain links TRBV27 to TRBJ1-6, with D unresolved. This CDR3 is 15 amino acids long. V was cut by 3 bases and J by 8 bases, with 14 bases left in between. Germline CDR1 reads MNHEY; CDR2 reads SMNVEV (reference sequence). CDR3: CASSFGGRLDSPLHF. The CDR3, as DNA: TGTGCCAGCAGTTTTGGAGGGCGGTTAGATTCACCCCTCCACTTT.

V usage is TRBV30 and J usage is TRBJ1-2; D unresolved. Between the trimmed V and J ends, which lost 3 bases and 2 bases, there was a span of 7 bases. Per germline, CDR1 GTSNPN and CDR2 SVGIG (reference sequence). The CDR3 is 12 residues long. In nucleotides, the CDR3 is TGTGCCTGGAGCGCTGAGAACTATGGCTACACCTTC. It yields the protein CAWSAENYGYTF.

The chain couples TRBV7-3 to TRBJ2-3, with D maybe TRBD2 (6 bases). With 3 bases removed from V and 1 base from J, the gap between germline ends came to 14 bases. Looked up from germline, CDR1 is SGHTA and CDR2 is FQGTGA. The length of the CDR3 is 16 residues. The CDR3 region has the DNA TGTGCCAGCAGCTTCCTTAGCGGAGGAGGCACAGATACGCAGTATTTT. Protein product: CASSFLSGGGTDTQYF.

This clone was seen only a few times. The chain is built from TRBV7-9 and TRBJ1-2; perhaps TRBD1 as D (6 bases). The CDR3 covers 14 residues. V lost 5 bases to trimming and J lost 4 bases, with 14 bases between them. Germline assignment: CDR1 SEHNR and CDR2 FQNEAQ (reference sequence). CDR3 coding DNA: TGTGCCAGCAGCCCCGACGGACAGACCTATGGCTACACCTTC. Its protein is CASSPDGQTYGYTF.

The DNA of the CDR3 is TGTGCCAGCGTGAAAGGAGGGGCGAACACTGAAGCTTTCTTT. This sequence encodes CASVKGGANTEAFF. The chain employs TRBV6-1 and TRBJ1-1, with a weak D call TRBD1 (5 bases). The CDR3 extends over 14 amino acids. From germline, CDR1 is MNHNS and CDR2 SASEGT. V dropped 8 bases and J dropped 1 base, with 14 bases sitting between them.

The V call is TRBV5-1, the J call TRBJ2-5, with TRBD2 identical over 10 bases. Germline assignment: CDR1 SGHRS and CDR2 YFSETQ. Losses at the gene ends were 4 bases for V and 2 bases for J; bases not matched to a gene: 5. The CDR3 is 15 amino acids. CDR3 residues: CASSRGTSVQETQYF. The CDR3, as DNA: TGCGCCAGCAGCCGCGGGACTAGCGTTCAAGAGACCCAGTACTTC.